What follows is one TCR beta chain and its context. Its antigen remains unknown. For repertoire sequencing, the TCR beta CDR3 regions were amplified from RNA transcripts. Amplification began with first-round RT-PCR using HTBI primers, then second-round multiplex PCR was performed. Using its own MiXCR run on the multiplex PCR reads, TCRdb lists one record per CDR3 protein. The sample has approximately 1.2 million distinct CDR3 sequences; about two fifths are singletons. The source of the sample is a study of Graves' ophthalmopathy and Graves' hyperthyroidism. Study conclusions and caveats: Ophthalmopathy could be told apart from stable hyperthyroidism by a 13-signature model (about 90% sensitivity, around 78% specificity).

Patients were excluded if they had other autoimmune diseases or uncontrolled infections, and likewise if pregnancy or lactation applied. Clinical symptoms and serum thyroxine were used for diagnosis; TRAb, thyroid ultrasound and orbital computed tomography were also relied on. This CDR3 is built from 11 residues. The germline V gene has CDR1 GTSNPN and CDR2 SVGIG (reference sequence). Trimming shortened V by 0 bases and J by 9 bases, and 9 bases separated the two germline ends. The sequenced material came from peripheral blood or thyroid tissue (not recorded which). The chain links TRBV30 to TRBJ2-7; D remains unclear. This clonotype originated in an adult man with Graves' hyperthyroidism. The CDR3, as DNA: TGTGCCTGGAGTGTTCCGACTGGGCAGTACTTC. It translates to CAWSVPTGQYF.